One and the same sample provided the 10 T cell receptor beta chains below, sequenced in a study of cytomegalovirus exposure and HLA in healthy donors. 60 Vbeta and 13 Jbeta primers were used in PCR. Some clones are missing from TCRdb's copy, which holds only in-frame ones; the method was immunoSEQ multiplex PCR. The sample carries around 150,000 clones, less than 80% recorded once. Sequencing used PBMCs. The receptor set was obtained from a man aged 40-55 years in good health and CMV-seronegative.

The CDR3 DNA is TGTGCCAGCAGCTTAGGGGACAGGATCCACTTCTCCTATGGCTACACCTTC. It specifies CASSLGDRIHFSYGYTF. The genes are TRBV11-1 and TRBJ1-2; 8 positions agree with TRBD1. Germline V CDR1 and CDR2: SGHAT, FQDESV (reference sequence). This CDR3 has 17 amino acids. The V and J ends lost 1 base and 4 bases, in that order; junction bases with no gene match: 11.

This clone was counted once. The genes are TRBV18 and TRBJ2-5; D not resolved. The length of the CDR3 is 12 residues. Looked up from germline, CDR1 is KGHSH and CDR2 is LQKENI. Trimming took off 0 bases at V and 6 bases at J, with 5 bases between the two ends. The CDR3 bases are TGTGCCAGCTCACCACCGCAGAAGACCCAGTACTTC. It translates to CASSPPQKTQYF.

V is TRBV20-1 and J is TRBJ2-5; D not resolved. The CDR3 has 10 residues. The V end lost 5 bases, the J end lost 7 bases, and 8 bases lay between the germline ends. CDR1 and CDR2 (germline): DFQATT, SNEGSKA (reference sequence). The CDR3 nucleotides read TGCAGTGCTTTCTCCGGGACCCAGTACTTC. Its protein is CSAFSGTQYF.

The chain joins TRBV25-1 to TRBJ1-3; 8 nucleotides match TRBD1. This CDR3 has 15 amino acids. J gave up 4 bases and V 1 base, and 3 bases lay outside the gene matches. The germline V gene encodes CDR1 MGHDK and CDR2 SYGVNS. Written as DNA, the CDR3 is TGTGCCAGCAGTGAATGGACAGGGTCGGGAAACACCATATATTTT. The encoded protein is CASSEWTGSGNTIYF.

The chain carries TRBV7-3 and TRBJ2-5, with 8 bases fitting TRBD2. The CDR3 consists of 15 residues. Germline CDR1 and CDR2: SGHTA and FQGTGA. V lost 2 bases, J lost 2 bases, and 4 bases stayed unmatched. The CDR3 DNA follows: TGTGCCAGCAGCTTATCACCGGGGGGGCAAGAGACCCAGTACTTC. It encodes CASSLSPGGQETQYF.

The chain links TRBV5-6 to TRBJ1-1, with D uncertain. Trimming pared 0 bases from V and 0 bases from J, leaving 12 bases between. This CDR3 has 16 residues. CDR1 and CDR2 from the germline V gene are SGHDT and YYEEEE. The CDR3 is CASSLDGVPMNTEAFF. CDR3 bases: TGTGCCAGCAGCTTGGACGGGGTCCCCATGAACACTGAAGCTTTCTTT.

The chain recombines TRBV9 with TRBJ1-2; D unresolved. This CDR3 is 15 amino acids long. V was pared by 0 bases and J by 1 base, with 10 bases between. The germline V gene encodes CDR1 SGDLS and CDR2 YYNGEE. The DNA of the CDR3 is TGTGCCAGCAGCGTAGAAGCGGCAGTTAACTATGGCTACACCTTC. Protein product: CASSVEAAVNYGYTF.

This chain joins TRBV5-1 and TRBJ2-3, with 8 nucleotides matching TRBD1. CDR3 size: 16 residues. The V gene end was trimmed by 4 bases and the J gene end by 3 bases; junction bases not matched to a gene: 10. Germline V gene sequence: CDR1 SGHRS, CDR2 YFSETQ. CDR3 residues: CASSPKIWTGTDTQYF. The CDR3 bases are TGCGCCAGCAGCCCCAAGATCTGGACAGGGACAGATACGCAGTATTTT.

The chain recombines TRBV29-1 with TRBJ1-4; 8 nucleotides match TRBD1. V was pared by 1 base and J by 8 bases, with 6 bases of the junction left unmatched. The CDR3 length is 14 residues. Germline values: CDR1 SQVTM, CDR2 ANQGSEA. Here the CDR3 DNA reads TGCAGCGTTGAAGGGGCAGGGGGCGGGGAAAAACTGTTTTTT. It encodes CSVEGAGGGEKLFF.

J is TRBJ1-1 and V is TRBV28; possible D gene TRBD1, 5 bases. V shed 8 bases and J shed 5 bases, with 21 bases lying between them. Germline V gene sequence: CDR1 MDHEN, CDR2 SYDVKM. The CDR3 length is 15 residues. The CDR3 coding sequence is TGTGCCAGCTCCTTAGGGGCAGGGTGGGGTACTGAAGCTTTCTTT. Its protein is CASSLGAGWGTEAFF.